This T cell receptor beta chain comes out of a study of CD8 T cells in ankylosing spondylitis. Points from the study as a whole: Blood of patients with ankylosing spondylitis appeared to be characterized by a TCR beta motif of 8 or 9 highly homologous variants. As reported, disease-linked clones showed significant enrichment in matched ankylosing spondylitis synovial fluid.

This CDR3 is 16 amino acids long. J was trimmed by 4 bases and V by 3 bases; bases with no gene match: 7. Germline CDR1 reads SNHLY; CDR2 reads FYNNEI. TCRdb reprocessed the 5' RACE reads via MiXCR and lists one record per CDR3 protein. The profile shows hundreds of thousands of distinct CDR3 sequences, about 10% of them singletons. About this clonotype: Its matching antigen is unknown.

The chain couples TRBV2 to TRBJ1-5; 9 positions agree with TRBD1. Material for sequencing was blood, either unsorted or a sorted T cell fraction (not recorded which). The sequence was obtained from a male donor with ankylosing spondylitis. The CDR3 region has the DNA TGTGCCAGCAGTGATGGGACAGGGTATGAGAATCAGCCCCAGCATTTT. It specifies CASSDGTGYENQPQHF.